The T cell receptor (beta chain) described here comes from a study of T-cell memory formation after mild COVID-19. Study-wide findings and caveats: Pre-infection memory contained some responding clones, which suggested that cross-reactive memory had joined. Among clones peaking at day 37 in the second wave, SARS-CoV-2 specificity remained unconfirmed. Clones that contracted from day 15 to 85 had balanced CD4/CD8; later expanders were CD4+ biased.

Trimming took off 10 bases at V and 7 bases at J, with 8 bases between the two ends. Germline CDR1 MNHNS, CDR2 SASEGT. This CDR3 is built from 10 residues. The 5'RACE method, run with constant-segment primers, produced TCR alpha and TCR beta cDNA libraries (carrying sample barcodes and UMIs). MiXCR was run by TCRdb on the 5' RACE reads, yielding one entry per CDR3 protein. Of 250,000 to 300,000 distinct CDR3 sequences in the sample, 15% to 20% were seen once. As for this clonotype: Its antigen remains unknown.

This sequence joins TRBV6-1 and TRBJ2-1; maybe TRBD1 (5 bases). Sequenced material: PBMCs or a T cell subset sorted from them (not recorded which). The clonotype comes from a man younger than 35 who had mild COVID-19 (a few samples of this study predate the infection). Cell type and time point are not known. The CDR3 loop reads CAIGVNEQFF. CDR3 DNA: TGTGCCATAGGGGTGAATGAGCAGTTCTTC.